This is a list of T cell receptor beta chains from one sample in a study of T cell responses to AZD1222 COVID-19 vaccine. TCRdb's copy holds only in-frame clones and misses some; the assay was immunoSEQ multiplex PCR. The table lists 120,000 to 150,000 clones, roughly 90% of them singletons, with 5.5% to 6.5% in the top ten. The sequenced sample was peripheral blood, obtained on day 0 of AZD1222 vaccination. These receptors were taken from an adult in good health. The CDR3 runs from the conserved cysteine through the conserved F or W. The order of the fields is J gene, D gene, clone size, V gene, CDR3 DNA, CDR3 protein. The D gene is left open where the match is weak. The size field is filled for only some rows; it gives once, few, many or a size class.

J: TRBJ1-6
D: NA
size: NA
V: TRBV9
DNA: TGTGCCAGCAGCGTAGAGGCAAGCTCCTATAATTCACCCCTCCACTTT
CDR3: CASSVEASSYNSPLHF

J: TRBJ2-3
D: NA
size: NA
V: TRBV15
DNA: TGTGCCACCAGCAGAGCCTCGGAAGCAGATACGCAGTATTTT
CDR3: CATSRASEADTQYF

J: TRBJ2-7
D: TRBD2
size: NA
V: TRBV5-8
DNA: TGTGCCAGCAGCTTGGGGGCTGGTAGCGGGCTGCACTACGAGCAGTACTTC
CDR3: CASSLGAGSGLHYEQYF

J: TRBJ2-2
D: NA
size: NA
V: TRBV24-1
DNA: TGTGCCACCAGTGCCCTGGACTGGGCCGGGGAGCTGTTTTTT
CDR3: CATSALDWAGELFF

J: TRBJ1-3
D: TRBD1
size: NA
V: TRBV9
DNA: TGTGCCAGCAGCGCCACAGGGGACAAAGGAAACACCATATATTTT
CDR3: CASSATGDKGNTIYF

J: TRBJ1-3
D: TRBD1
size: NA
V: TRBV9
DNA: TGTGCCAGCAGCGCTCCAGGGGGTGCTGGAAACACCATATATTTT
CDR3: CASSAPGGAGNTIYF

J: TRBJ1-5
D: TRBD1
size: NA
V: TRBV30
DNA: TGTGCCTGGAGTGTACGGCGACAGGGGAGCAATCAGCCCCAGCATTTT
CDR3: CAWSVRRQGSNQPQHF

J: TRBJ1-1
D: NA
size: NA
V: TRBV7-3
DNA: TGTGCCAGCAGCTTAACCGCAATTTCGGCTGAAGCTTTCTTT
CDR3: CASSLTAISAEAFF

J: TRBJ2-7
D: NA
size: NA
V: TRBV6-2/TRBV6-3
DNA: TGTGCCAGCAGTTACCCGTTGTGGAGCGGGCTCTCCTACGAGCAGTACTTC
CDR3: CASSYPLWSGLSYEQYF

J: TRBJ1-2
D: NA
size: NA
V: TRBV14
DNA: TGTGCCAGCAGCCAAGACTTAGGGTATGGCTACACCTTC
CDR3: CASSQDLGYGYTF

J: TRBJ1-1
D: NA
size: NA
V: TRBV7-3
DNA: TGTGCCAGCAGCCCACAGGGGAACACTGAAGCTTTCTTT
CDR3: CASSPQGNTEAFF

J: TRBJ2-3
D: TRBD1
size: NA
V: TRBV19
DNA: TGTGCCAGTAGAGACAGGGCCAGGGGAGATACGCAGTATTTT
CDR3: CASRDRARGDTQYF

J: TRBJ2-3
D: NA
size: NA
V: TRBV7-2
DNA: TGTGCCAGCAGCCTTCCAGGGCCCGCAGATACGCAGTATTTT
CDR3: CASSLPGPADTQYF

J: TRBJ2-7
D: TRBD2
size: NA
V: TRBV28
DNA: TGTGCCAGCAGTTTGGGGCGGGAGGGCCTCAACGAGCAGTACTTC
CDR3: CASSLGREGLNEQYF

J: TRBJ2-2
D: TRBD2
size: NA
V: TRBV5-1
DNA: TGCGCCAGCTCGCCTAGCGGTTCGACCGGGGAGCTGTTTTTT
CDR3: CASSPSGSTGELFF

J: TRBJ2-3
D: NA
size: NA
V: TRBV4-1
DNA: TGCGCCAGCAGCCAAGATAAAGGGTATGGCACAGATACGCAGTATTTT
CDR3: CASSQDKGYGTDTQYF

J: TRBJ2-1
D: TRBD1
size: NA
V: TRBV30
DNA: TGTGCCTGGAGTGTGGTCGGGACAGGTACTGTAAATGAGCAGTTCTTC
CDR3: CAWSVVGTGTVNEQFF

J: TRBJ2-7
D: NA
size: NA
V: TRBV7-9
DNA: TGTGCCAGCAGCTTAGTAGGAATTTACTCGAAATCCTACGAGCAGTACTTC
CDR3: CASSLVGIYSKSYEQYF

J: TRBJ2-2
D: NA
size: NA
V: TRBV6-5
DNA: TGTGCCAGCAGTAGAGATTCAGTCCTCACCGGGGAGCTGTTTTTT
CDR3: CASSRDSVLTGELFF

J: TRBJ1-2
D: NA
size: NA
V: TRBV19
DNA: TGTGCCGGCCTCAGCCCAGACTATGGCTACACCTTC
CDR3: CAGLSPDYGYTF

J: TRBJ1-5
D: TRBD1
size: NA
V: TRBV5-6
DNA: TGTGCCAGCAGCTTGGGGGACAGGGGGCCCGGGAATCAGCCCCAGCATTTT
CDR3: CASSLGDRGPGNQPQHF

J: TRBJ2-1
D: NA
size: NA
V: TRBV29-1
DNA: TGCAGCGTTGGGCGAGCGGGCGAGCAGTTCTTC
CDR3: CSVGRAGEQFF

J: TRBJ1-4
D: TRBD1
size: NA
V: TRBV5-1
DNA: TGCGCCAGCAGCACGGGACAGGGCCGTGAAAAACTGTTTTTT
CDR3: CASSTGQGREKLFF

J: TRBJ2-5
D: NA
size: NA
V: TRBV5-4
DNA: TGTGCCAGCAGCCCCCGGGCCGGACCGAAGCAAGAGACCCAGTACTTC
CDR3: CASSPRAGPKQETQYF

J: TRBJ1-1
D: NA
size: NA
V: TRBV2
DNA: TGTGCCAGCAGGGGCAGGGTAGGAGCTTTCTTT
CDR3: CASRGRVGAFF

J: TRBJ1-1
D: NA
size: once
V: TRBV19
DNA: TGTGCCAGTAGTGCGATAAACACTGAAGCTTTCTTT
CDR3: CASSAINTEAFF

J: TRBJ2-1
D: TRBD2
size: NA
V: TRBV11-3
DNA: TGTGCCAGCAGTCCGACTAGCGGGAGTTTTTGGAATGAGCAGTTCTTC
CDR3: CASSPTSGSFWNEQFF

J: TRBJ1-5
D: NA
size: NA
V: TRBV28
DNA: TGTGCCACCCACCTTACCTTAGGCAGGGGACATCAGCCCCAGCATTTT
CDR3: CATHLTLGRGHQPQHF

J: TRBJ2-2
D: NA
size: NA
V: TRBV9
DNA: TGTGCCAGCAGCCGGGGGGCTAACTTATTAAACACCGGGGAGCTGTTTTTT
CDR3: CASSRGANLLNTGELFF

J: TRBJ1-2
D: TRBD1
size: NA
V: TRBV28
DNA: TGTGCCAGCAGTTTAACAGGGGGCTATGGCTACACCTTC
CDR3: CASSLTGGYGYTF

J: TRBJ1-1
D: NA
size: NA
V: TRBV11-1
DNA: TGTGCCAGCAGCTTAGAAATAAACACTGAAGCTTTCTTT
CDR3: CASSLEINTEAFF

J: TRBJ1-4
D: NA
size: NA
V: TRBV5-6
DNA: TGTGCCAGCAGCTTGGCCGGCACCCTGGACAAACTGTTTTTT
CDR3: CASSLAGTLDKLFF

J: TRBJ1-6
D: TRBD1
size: few
V: TRBV19
DNA: TGTGCCAGTAGCTTCGACAGGGTCAGTTCACCCCTCCACTTT
CDR3: CASSFDRVSSPLHF

J: TRBJ1-1
D: TRBD1
size: NA
V: TRBV5-1
DNA: TGCGCCAGCAGCCGACAGGGGAGGGGGACTGAAGCTTTCTTT
CDR3: CASSRQGRGTEAFF

J: TRBJ2-1
D: NA
size: few
V: TRBV5-1
DNA: TGCGCCAGCAGCCCGGACAGGGGGCCGGGTTTACGAGCGGGAGGGTACAATGAGCAGTTCTTC
CDR3: CASSPDRGPGLRAGGYNEQFF

J: TRBJ2-7
D: NA
size: once
V: TRBV27
DNA: TGTGCCAGCAGTTTAGCCCCGCAGACCTACGAGCAGTACTTC
CDR3: CASSLAPQTYEQYF

J: TRBJ1-2
D: TRBD1
size: NA
V: TRBV29-1
DNA: TGCAGCGTGTTAGGACAGGGACCTAACTATGGCTACACCTTC
CDR3: CSVLGQGPNYGYTF

J: TRBJ1-6
D: NA
size: NA
V: TRBV7-8
DNA: TGTGCCAGCAGCTTAGTGGCGGTTGTAGCGGGCGAGTCACCCCTCCACTTT
CDR3: CASSLVAVVAGESPLHF

J: TRBJ2-5
D: TRBD1
size: once
V: TRBV11-3
DNA: TGTGCCAGCAGCTCTATGGACAGGGGGCCGGAGACCCAGTACTTC
CDR3: CASSSMDRGPETQYF

J: TRBJ2-3
D: TRBD2
size: NA
V: TRBV6-5
DNA: TGTGCCAGCAGTTACGCGACTAGCGGTGGGGATACGCAGTATTTT
CDR3: CASSYATSGGDTQYF

J: TRBJ1-2
D: TRBD1
size: NA
V: TRBV4-1
DNA: TGCGCCAGCAGCCAAGAGGACAGGGGATATGGCTACACCTTC
CDR3: CASSQEDRGYGYTF

J: TRBJ2-7
D: TRBD1
size: NA
V: TRBV18
DNA: TGTGCCAGCTCCGACGACAGGGAGCACGAGCAGTACTTC
CDR3: CASSDDREHEQYF

J: TRBJ2-5
D: TRBD2
size: NA
V: TRBV18
DNA: TGTGCCAGCTCGAAAAATCTAGCGGGAGGCAAAGAGACCCAGTACTTC
CDR3: CASSKNLAGGKETQYF

J: TRBJ2-7
D: NA
size: NA
V: TRBV11-2
DNA: TGTGCCAGCAGCTTAGTTTTGGGATCCTACGAGCAGTACTTC
CDR3: CASSLVLGSYEQYF

J: TRBJ1-5
D: NA
size: NA
V: TRBV27
DNA: TGTGCCAGCAGTTCGCTCCAGAGGTTGAGCCAGCCCCAGCATTTT
CDR3: CASSSLQRLSQPQHF